The 12 T cell receptor beta chains below were found in one sample sequenced in a study of cytomegalovirus exposure and HLA in healthy donors. Researchers ran the PCR with 60 Vbeta and 13 Jbeta primers. The protocol was immunoSEQ multiplex PCR, while the TCRdb copy is restricted to in-frame clones and leaves out a portion. Altogether about 160,000 clones are present, about 80% being singletons, with the ten largest covering around 1.9%. Source material: PBMCs. The receptors here all came from a man aged 35 to 55 in good health and CMV-seronegative.

V is TRBV6-1 and J is TRBJ2-1, with D unclear. CDR3 length: 11 amino acids. CDR1 and CDR2 from the germline V gene are MNHNS and SASEGT. V lost 5 bases, J lost 6 bases, and 5 bases lay in between. This chain's CDR3 is CASSSGNEQFF. CDR3 nucleotide sequence: TGTGCCAGCAGTTCAGGCAATGAGCAGTTCTTC.

The rearrangement uses TRBV7-9 and TRBJ2-3, with 8 positions matching TRBD2. CDR1 SEHNR and CDR2 FQNEAQ come from the germline V gene (reference sequence). The CDR3 is 14 residues long. Trimming cost V 5 bases and J 3 bases; bases outside gene matches: 4. This CDR3 reads CASSLSGKTDTQYF. The CDR3 DNA reads as TGTGCCAGCAGCCTTAGCGGGAAGACAGATACGCAGTATTTT.

The table lists this clone with a count of one. The chain recombines TRBV5-4 with TRBJ2-2, with TRBD1 identical over 9 bases. Unmatched junction bases numbered 8, after V lost 1 base and J lost 7 bases. The germline V gene has CDR1 SGHNT and CDR2 YYREEE (reference sequence). CDR3 size: 16 residues. This chain's CDR3 is CASSLLQGAIGGELFF. The CDR3 region has the DNA TGTGCCAGCAGCTTGTTACAGGGGGCTATCGGCGGGGAGCTGTTTTTT.

The chain combines TRBV6-5 with TRBJ2-7; tentative D call: TRBD1 (5 bases). Germline V gene lookup returns CDR1 MNHEY and CDR2 SVGAGI. The CDR3 has 14 amino acids. Trimming left V 2 bases short and J 5 bases short, with 13 bases between. CDR3 region: CASSYAYRSHEQYF. In nucleotides, the CDR3 is TGTGCCAGCAGTTACGCGTACAGGTCCCACGAGCAGTACTTC.

J is TRBJ1-5 and V is TRBV6-1; 11 positions match TRBD1. V was clipped by 5 bases and J by 3 bases; unmatched bases: 3. Germline CDR1 is MNHNS and CDR2 is SASEGT. This CDR3 is built from 15 residues. The CDR3 sequence: CASSWTGGHNQPQHF. The DNA of the CDR3 is TGTGCCAGCAGTTGGACAGGGGGCCACAATCAGCCCCAGCATTTT.

This sequence joins TRBV5-1 and TRBJ1-3, with D uncertain. Germline values: CDR1 SGHRS, CDR2 YFSETQ. Trimming stripped 4 bases from V and 3 bases from J, with 8 bases between. The CDR3 totals 13 residues. In nucleotides, the CDR3 is TGCGCCAGCAGCCCAGGTTTTGGAAACACCATATATTTT. Its protein is CASSPGFGNTIYF.

This clone was seen once. The chain recombines TRBV5-6 with TRBJ1-2, with 8 bases identical to TRBD1. Germline V lookup: CDR1 SGHDT, CDR2 YYEEEE. The ends lost 4 bases at V and 3 bases at J; junction bases unmatched: 8. This CDR3 region has 15 residues. The chain's CDR3 is CASSPSRDRHYGYTF. The CDR3 DNA reads TGTGCCAGCAGCCCTAGCCGGGACAGGCACTATGGCTACACCTTC.

The gene calls are TRBV27 and TRBJ1-4, with 7 bases aligning to TRBD1. With V trimmed by 5 bases and J by 7 bases, 13 bases remained unmatched. Germline V gene data show CDR1 as MNHEY and CDR2 as SMNVEV (reference sequence). This CDR3 is built from 16 residues. CDR3 protein: CASSLSGTVLGEKLFF. In nucleotides, the CDR3 is TGTGCCAGCAGTCTCTCCGGGACAGTATTAGGTGAAAAACTGTTTTTT. Filled out from reference TRBV27 and TRBJ1-4, the complete variable domain reads EAQVTQNPRYLITVTGKKLTVTCSQNMNHEYMSWYRQDPGLGLRQIYYSMNVEVTDKGDVPEGYKVSRKEKRNFPLILESPSPNQTSLYFCASSLSGTVLGEKLFFGSGTQLSVL.

The chain uses TRBV10-3 and TRBJ1-2; TRBD1 aligns across 8 bases. The V gene's germline CDR1 is ENHRY and CDR2 SYGVKD. This CDR3 has 15 amino acids. J gave up 5 bases and V 0 bases, and 5 bases lay outside the gene matches. The chain's CDR3 is CAISESAGGPYGYTF. CDR3 in DNA: TGTGCCATCAGTGAGTCCGCAGGGGGCCCGTATGGCTACACCTTC.

The chain carries TRBV27 and TRBJ2-1, with D unclear. The germline CDR1 and CDR2 sequences are MNHEY and SMNVEV (reference sequence). With 2 bases removed from V and 9 bases from J, the gap between germline ends came to 5 bases. The CDR3 sequence is 11 residues long. The CDR3 here is CASSLGFEQFF. CDR3 nucleotides: TGTGCCAGCAGTTTAGGCTTTGAGCAGTTCTTC.

Here the CDR3 reads CASSFGRGETQYF. The DNA for the CDR3 is TGTGCCAGCAGCTTTGGCAGGGGAGAGACCCAGTACTTC. The rearrangement joins TRBV11-2 to TRBJ2-5, with a tentative D call TRBD1 (6 bases). V was pared by 3 bases and J by 4 bases, with 9 bases between. The CDR3 has 13 residues. Germline V CDR1 and CDR2: SGHAT, FQNNGV.

This chain joins TRBV5-6 and TRBJ2-1, with a possible D match to TRBD2 (6 bases). The CDR3 length is 14 residues. The V gene's germline CDR1 is SGHDT and CDR2 YYEEEE. V was trimmed by 1 base and J by 7 bases, leaving 12 bases between them. The CDR3 here is CASSLPGDWNEQFF. CDR3 nucleotides: TGTGCCAGCAGCTTGCCGGGAGACTGGAATGAGCAGTTCTTC.